This T cell receptor beta chain was found in a study of blood T cell repertoires in COVID-19. Across the whole study: Sites across the United States, Italy and Spain contributed samples from acute and convalescent COVID-19. PBMCs, B-cell-depleted T cells, or T cells provided the cDNA or gDNA that made up the material.

CDR3 size: 15 residues. Trimming left V 3 bases short and J 0 bases short, with 10 bases between. CDR1 SNHLY and CDR2 FYNNEI come from the germline V gene. In the authors' workflow: How many nucleated cells were present was estimated from reference gene primer amplification. Profiling relied on immunoSEQ multiplex PCR, and the TCRdb table lists in-frame clones only, not all of them. V and J calls plus clone size are reproduced from that table; the DNA served to infer D and trimming. The sample consists of about 160,000 clones, approximately 88% of them appearing once. This clone showed up just a few times.

The J gene is TRBJ2-3, the V gene TRBV2, with a possible D match to TRBD1 (7 bases). Sequencing used peripheral blood. This receptor was identified in a woman in her sixties or seventies who had recovered from COVID-19. Here the CDR3 DNA reads TGTGCCAGCAGTGAGCAGGGGGGTAGCACAGATACGCAGTATTTT. Protein: CASSEQGGSTDTQYF. The full variable domain, rest sourced from reference TRBV2 and TRBJ2-3, is EPEVTQTPSHQVTQMGQEVILRCVPISNHLYFYWYRQILGQKVEFLVSFYNNEISEKSEIFDDQFSVERPDGSNFTLKIRSTKLEDSAMYFCASSEQGGSTDTQYFGPGTRLTVL.